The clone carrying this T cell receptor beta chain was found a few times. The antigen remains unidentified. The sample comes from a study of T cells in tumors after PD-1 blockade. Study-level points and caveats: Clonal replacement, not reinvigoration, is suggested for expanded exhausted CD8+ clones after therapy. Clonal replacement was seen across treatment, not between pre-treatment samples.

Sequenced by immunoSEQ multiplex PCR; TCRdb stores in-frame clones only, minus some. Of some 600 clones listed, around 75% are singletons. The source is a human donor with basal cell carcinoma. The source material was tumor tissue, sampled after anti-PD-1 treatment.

CDR3 bases: TGTGCCAGTAGTACAACGCACAACGGGGGAGGCTATGGCTACACCTTC. This encodes CASSTTHNGGGYGYTF. The genes are TRBV19 and TRBJ1-2; D is possibly TRBD1 (5 bases). This CDR3 comprises 16 residues. V gave up 4 bases and J gave up 4 bases, with 19 bases separating them. Germline V CDR1 and CDR2: LNHDA, SQIVND (reference sequence).